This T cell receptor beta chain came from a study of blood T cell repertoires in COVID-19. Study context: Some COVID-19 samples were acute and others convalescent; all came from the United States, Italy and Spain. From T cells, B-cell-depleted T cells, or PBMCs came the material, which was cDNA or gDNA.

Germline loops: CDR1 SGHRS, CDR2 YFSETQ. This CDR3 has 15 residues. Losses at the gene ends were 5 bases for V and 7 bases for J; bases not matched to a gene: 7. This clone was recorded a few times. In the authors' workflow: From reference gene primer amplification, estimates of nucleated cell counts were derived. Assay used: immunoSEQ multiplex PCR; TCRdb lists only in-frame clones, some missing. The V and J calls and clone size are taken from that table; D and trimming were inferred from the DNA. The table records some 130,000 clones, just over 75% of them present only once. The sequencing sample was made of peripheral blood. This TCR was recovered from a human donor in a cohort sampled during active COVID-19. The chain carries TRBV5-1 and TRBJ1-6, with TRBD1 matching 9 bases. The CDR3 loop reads CASSLDRGMNSPLHF. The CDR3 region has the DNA TGCGCCAGCAGTCTGGACAGGGGAATGAATTCACCCCTCCACTTT.